Sequencing of this TCR beta chain was carried out in a study of T cells in tuberculosis. Only one count was recorded for this clone. The antigen remains unidentified. Latent tuberculosis screening used tuberculin skin test and IGRA at entry. Unsorted cryopreserved PBMC were sequenced, averaging about 93,000 T cells per clinical donor. General study findings and limits: Active tuberculosis cases were adults; controls were adolescents. Smaller alpha distances in active tuberculosis partly reflected shorter CDR3-alpha lengths.

The table came from immunoSEQ multiplex PCR; TCRdb's copy has only in-frame clones and leaves some out. In the table there are 25,000 to 40,000 clones, around 92% of which are singletons. The V gene end was trimmed by 6 bases and the J gene end by 12 bases; junction bases not matched to a gene: 30. Germline lookup yields CDR1 SQVTM and CDR2 ANQGSEA. CDR3 size: 19 residues. The J gene is TRBJ1-4, the V gene TRBV29-1, with 8 bases identical to TRBD1. This TCR came from a donor aged 10-29 years with latent tuberculosis or without tuberculosis infection. Some clones in this sample may be carry-over from other donors' samples. The sample taken for sequencing was PBMCs. The CDR3 DNA reads as TGCAGCGTCCAAGGGGCGGGCAGGGGGCGCGGAGAGGGTTCGGTGGAACTGTTTTTT. Protein product: CSVQGAGRGRGEGSVELFF.